Sequencing of this T cell receptor (beta chain) was carried out in a study of T cells after yellow fever vaccination. TCRdb ran MiXCR on the 5' RACE reads and lists one entry per CDR3 protein. The sample shows just under 600,000 distinct CDR3 sequences, approximately 13% of them seen only once. For this clonotype: The target antigen is unknown.

CDR1 and CDR2 (germline): SGHNT, YYREEE (reference sequence). CDR3 length: 15 amino acids. Trimming removed 4 bases from V and 3 bases from J, with 16 bases in between. Points from the study as a whole: Most clones from primary vaccination were detected again post-booster (just under 97% CD4, 88% CD8).

V usage is TRBV5-4 and J usage is TRBJ2-5; possibly TRBD2 for D (7 bases). The specimen was PBMCs, collected on the day of the yellow fever booster vaccination. This clonotype was obtained from a young man who received the YFV17D yellow fever vaccine. For the CDR3, the DNA is TGTGCCAGCAGCCCGGGGGGCAGAGAAAAAGAGACCCAGTACTTC. Its translation: CASSPGGREKETQYF.